These 3 T cell receptor beta chains originate from one sample sequenced in a study of CD8+CD57+ T cells in acquired aplastic anemia. CDR3 and TCR beta VDJ profiling relied on a genomic DNA template. TCRdb used MiXCR to reprocess the reads, holding one entry per CDR3 protein. In the table there are some 130,000 distinct CDR3 sequences, 48% of which are singletons. The sequencing input was sorted CD4+, CD8+, or CD8+CD57+ T cells (not recorded which) from PBMCs. The receptors were gathered from a human donor in good health, serving as a control.

This clonotype showed up many times. The DNA of the CDR3 is TGTGCCAGCAGTCCCCTCCGGACGGTCAGCACAGATACGCAGTATTTT. It specifies CASSPLRTVSTDTQYF. This chain connects TRBV6-5 to TRBJ2-3; D call uncertain. CDR1 MNHEY and CDR2 SVGAGI come from the germline V gene. This CDR3 has 16 amino acids. V was clipped by 5 bases and J by 0 bases, with 15 bases between them.

This clonotype was seen only a few times. V and J are TRBV7-2 and TRBJ1-1; TRBD1 matches at 8 bases. V shed 5 bases and J 5 bases; nucleotides not matched to a gene: 4. The CDR3 is 13 residues long. CDR1 is SGHTA and CDR2 is FQGNSA in the germline V gene. The CDR3, as DNA: TGTGCCAGCAGCGGACAGGGAGGGACTGAAGCTTTCTTT. Translation: CASSGQGGTEAFF.

This clonotype has a handful of counts. V gene TRBV2 combines with J gene TRBJ2-7, with D maybe TRBD1 (6 bases). With 6 bases removed from V and 2 bases from J, the gap between germline ends came to 17 bases. The CDR3 consists of 15 residues. Germline-derived CDR1 and CDR2 are SNHLY and FYNNEI. Written as DNA, the CDR3 is TGTGCCAGCAGGCACGTGACAGGAGACCCCTACGAGCAGTACGTC. It codes for CASRHVTGDPYEQYV.